This T cell receptor (beta chain) was sequenced in a study of early T cells in non-severe SARS-CoV-2 infection (dated by TCRdb to 2020 to 2022). A note on the overall study: Because TCR sequencing was done on bulk RNA from unsorted whole blood, the alpha and beta chains could not be paired.

Set within a cohort of healthcare workers in London, UK, this nested case-control study involved weekly PCR testing of nasopharyngeal swabs along with blood sampling. Between 23 and 31 March 2020, the week of the UK lockdown, healthcare workers were enrolled and then followed up weekly for as long as 16 weeks. The library came from 5' RACE. TCRdb names NextSeq 500 as the instrument used. Unique molecular identifiers were attached to individual cDNA molecules in the TCR library protocol so that sequencing error and PCR bias could be corrected. TCR alpha and beta chains were both sequenced, and the abundances of alpha and beta sequences in each sample were closely correlated with each other. The published analysis was carried out like this. Decombinator V4 was used to perform V gene, J gene and CDR3 annotation of TCR sequences. TCRs were defined as expanded if a significant change between any two time points was detected under a Poisson model with p below 0.0001. Abundances of TCRs were expressed as counts per million after normalisation to the total number of TCRs sequenced in each sample. TRAV1-2 paired with TRAJ12, TRAJ20 or TRAJ33 defined MAIT TCRs, while TRAV10 paired with TRAJ18 defined iNKT TCRs. VDJdb, accessed 1 November 2021, was searched for CMV, EBV and SARS-CoV-2 annotated TCRs, with TCRs annotated for multiple antigens excluded. TCRdb reanalyzed the raw reads on its own, using fastp at Q25 for trimming and MiXCR for clone calling, and kept in-frame beta chains. Each entry merges the rows of one CDR3 protein and shows their most common DNA and genes. The V and J calls and clone size are TCRdb's, not the authors'. Recorded for this sample are 75,000 to 80,000 distinct CDR3 sequences; 10% to 12% of them occurred a single time. Together, the top ten hold about 11% of the sample.

A few counts support this clonotype. It lacks a known antigen. No base quality information exists; no much larger clone differs at one position. V was cut back by 7 bases and J by 1 base, leaving a gap of 11 bases between them. Inclusive of the bounding cysteine and phenylalanine, the CDR3 is 13 residues long. The DNA shown is the 39-base CDR3, in frame from base 1. CDR1 and CDR2, looked up from the germline V gene, are SQVTM and ANQGSEA. What the work shows at the level of the full study, not this receptor alone: VDJdb matching was skewed toward anti-spike CD8 responses, so virus-specific expansions were likely underestimated and private and CD4 specificities were missed.

The sequence links TRBV29-1 to TRBJ1-5, with TRBD1 tentatively as D gene (5 bases match). The sample in question was whole blood, obtained at baseline. The sequence came from an adult who was a healthcare worker with PCR-confirmed SARS-CoV-2 infection or an uninfected control (not recorded which). The CDR3 reads CSGPYRSNQPQHF. The bases are TGCAGCGGGCCCTACAGGAGCAATCAGCCCCAGCATTTT.